This T cell receptor (beta chain) emerged from a study of Ad26.COV2.S vaccination and SARS-CoV-2 variants. Findings and caveats of the study: Total responses of T cells may have been underestimated by the analyses of TCR breadth and depth. Spike-specific CD8+ and CD4+ T cell responses reportedly showed substantial breadth after vaccination.

Here immunoSEQ multiplex PCR was the method, and the copy in TCRdb shows in-frame clones only, minus some. The sample yields a few hundred thousand clones, around nine tenths seen once. Noted treatment: roughly 20 received Ad26.COV2.S at low or high dose, single or two shots; about five received placebo; per-sample allocation not given. At day 63 after the first vaccine or placebo injection, samples were drawn. A remark on this clone: Antigen specificity is unknown.

Germline lookup yields CDR1 MGHRA and CDR2 YSYEKL. V gave up 4 bases and J gave up 3 bases, with 16 bases separating them. The length of the CDR3 is 15 residues. Specimen: peripheral blood, collected in a trial of Ad26.COV2.S vaccine versus placebo. This receptor was identified in a person aged 18 to 59 who received the Ad26.COV2.S COVID-19 vaccine or a placebo. This chain connects TRBV4-1 to TRBJ2-7; TRBD1 might be the D (6 bases). Here the CDR3 DNA reads TGCGCCAGCAGCCTGGGTACAGGGTCGCGCTACGAGCAGTACTTC. It codes for CASSLGTGSRYEQYF.